One and the same sample provided the 23 T cell receptor beta chains below, sequenced in a study of blood T cell repertoires in COVID-19. Data came from immunoSEQ multiplex PCR; TCRdb stores just in-frame clones and leaves some out. The sample lists around 140,000 clones; roughly 90% were seen once. The sequenced sample was peripheral blood. These receptor sequences come from a man between 70 and 80 years old with acute or convalescent COVID-19.

V gene TRBV18 combines with J gene TRBJ2-5, with 7 bases that match TRBD2. The CDR3 totals 14 residues. CDR1 is KGHSH, CDR2 LQKENI, per germline. V was clipped by 2 bases and J by 0 bases; unmatched bases: 0. CDR3 region: CASSPGLDQETQYF. The CDR3 DNA is TGTGCCAGCTCACCAGGACTAGACCAAGAGACCCAGTACTTC.

V gene TRBV6-5 combines with J gene TRBJ1-4; 9 bases are shared with TRBD1. CDR1 and CDR2 (germline): MNHEY, SVGAGI. V shed 10 bases and J 7 bases; nucleotides not matched to a gene: 4. The CDR3 covers 12 residues. The DNA of the CDR3 is TGTGCCACCAGGGACAGGGTTGAAAAACTGTTTTTT. Translation: CATRDRVEKLFF.

The chain couples TRBV6-2 or TRBV6-3 to TRBJ2-1; the D gene is possibly TRBD1 (6 bases). Deletions cut 5 bases from V and 15 bases from J, with 14 bases between. The CDR3 consists of 11 residues. Germline CDR1 MNHEY, CDR2 SVGEGT. DNA of the CDR3: TGTGCCAGCAGTGACACAGGGTACCGGTTCTTC. This sequence encodes CASSDTGYRFF.

V is TRBV7-9 and J is TRBJ2-7; a possible D gene is TRBD1 (6 bases). The CDR3 is made up of 15 amino acids. From germline, CDR1 is SEHNR and CDR2 FQNEAQ (reference sequence). V lost 3 bases to trimming and J lost 2 bases, with 14 bases between them. CDR3 loop: CASSLRQGSTYEQYF. The CDR3 region has the DNA TGTGCCAGCAGCTTGAGGCAGGGGTCAACCTACGAGCAGTACTTC.

V is TRBV5-8 and J is TRBJ2-1; TRBD1 matches at 9 bases. The CDR3 loop spans 14 amino acids. CDR1 is SGHTS, CDR2 YDEGEE, per germline. V lost 4 bases and J lost 9; bases outside the gene matches: 8. CDR3 amino acids: CASSQGQGLREQFF. In DNA form, the CDR3 reads TGTGCCAGCAGCCAGGGACAGGGCCTCCGTGAGCAGTTCTTC.

The chain uses TRBV14 and TRBJ2-3; 7 bases are a match to TRBD2. The CDR3 has 18 residues. Germline lookup yields CDR1 SGHDN and CDR2 FVKESK. J lost 1 base, V lost 0 bases, and 10 bases had no gene match. CDR3 residues: CASSQDILLAARTDTQYF. CDR3 sequence (DNA): TGTGCCAGCAGCCAAGATATCCTCCTAGCGGCGCGCACAGATACGCAGTATTTT.

The chain recombines TRBV2 with TRBJ2-5; the D is unclear. Trimming took off 7 bases at V and 4 bases at J, with 10 bases between the two ends. CDR3 length: 12 amino acids. Germline-derived CDR1 and CDR2 are SNHLY and FYNNEI. The CDR3 region has the DNA TGTGCCAGCACCGAGGTCCGAGAGACCCAGTACTTC. It yields the protein CASTEVRETQYF.

This chain connects TRBV11-2 to TRBJ1-1; the match to TRBD1 covers 8 bases. Germline values: CDR1 SGHAT, CDR2 FQNNGV. The length of the CDR3 is 14 residues. Trimming cost V 1 base and J 5 bases; bases outside gene matches: 3. The CDR3 sequence: CASSLGRGQTEAFF. CDR3 coding DNA: TGTGCCAGCAGCTTAGGCAGGGGGCAAACTGAAGCTTTCTTT.

The chain employs TRBV19 and TRBJ1-3; D may be TRBD1 (6 bases). V lost 5 bases to trimming and J lost 4 bases, with 15 bases between them. Per germline, CDR1 LNHDA and CDR2 SQIVND (reference sequence). The CDR3 has 15 residues. This CDR3 reads CASSPASGVGNTIYF. The CDR3 DNA follows: TGTGCCAGTAGTCCCGCATCAGGGGTGGGAAACACCATATATTTT.

The rearrangement links TRBV25-1 to TRBJ2-7; the D is unclear. V lost 5 bases and J 7 bases, leaving 9 bases between the germline ends. The CDR3 has 11 residues. Germline V CDR1 and CDR2: MGHDK, SYGVNS. The DNA for the CDR3 is TGTGCCAGCAGTACCCCGGTTGAGCAGTACTTC. Translating it yields CASSTPVEQYF.

This rearrangement joins TRBV5-1 to TRBJ1-3; tentative D call: TRBD1 (6 bases). There are 14 residues in the CDR3. V shed 6 bases and J shed 0 bases, with 10 bases lying between them. The germline V gene has CDR1 SGHRS and CDR2 YFSETQ. Written as DNA, the CDR3 is TGCGCCAGCAAGGGGGGGGCCTCTGGAAACACCATATATTTT. Translation: CASKGGASGNTIYF.

This clone was observed once. The chain employs TRBV15 and TRBJ2-3; 7 positions match TRBD2. CDR1 is LNHNV and CDR2 is YYDKDF in the germline V gene (reference sequence). There are 15 residues in the CDR3. J was trimmed by 1 base and V by 5 bases; bases with no gene match: 6. This CDR3 reads CATSLGLVGTDTQYF. DNA of the CDR3: TGTGCCACCAGCCTCGGACTAGTTGGCACAGATACGCAGTATTTT.

The V gene is TRBV7-9, the J gene TRBJ1-4; 7 nucleotides match TRBD1. V gave up 6 bases and J gave up 7 bases; unmatched junction bases: 11. Germline-derived CDR1 and CDR2 are SEHNR and FQNEAQ (reference sequence). The CDR3 is made up of 15 amino acids. Here the CDR3 DNA reads TGTGCCAGCAGTTCCTCGACAGGGAGAGGTGAAAAACTGTTTTTT. Translating it yields CASSSSTGRGEKLFF.

The V gene is TRBV6-5, the J gene TRBJ1-5, with no clear D. This CDR3 region has 13 residues. Germline V lookup: CDR1 MNHEY, CDR2 SVGAGI. Trimming removed 8 bases at V and 5 bases at J, with 13 bases between. The CDR3 protein is CASSRERYQPQHF. CDR3 nucleotide sequence: TGTGCCAGCTCTAGGGAGAGGTATCAGCCCCAGCATTTT.

This rearrangement joins TRBV4-2 to TRBJ2-3; a weak D match, TRBD1 (6 bases). The ends were cut back, 4 bases at V and 3 bases at J, with 14 bases in the middle. Germline CDR1 is LGHNA and CDR2 is YNFKEQ. The CDR3 extends over 15 amino acids. The CDR3 DNA reads as TGTGCCAGCAGCCCCAGGGGCAGTGGTACAGATACGCAGTATTTT. Residues: CASSPRGSGTDTQYF.

V usage is TRBV5-1 and J usage is TRBJ2-1; 8 positions agree with TRBD1. This CDR3 comprises 15 residues. From germline, CDR1 is SGHRS and CDR2 YFSETQ. Trimming took 3 bases from V and 10 from J; bases not matched to a gene: 12. The CDR3 sequence is CASSSLATGGREQFF. The CDR3 nucleotides read TGCGCCAGCAGCTCGCTCGCAACAGGGGGTCGGGAGCAGTTCTTC.

The rearrangement joins TRBV2 to TRBJ1-1; TRBD1 aligns across 9 bases. With V trimmed by 8 bases and J by 4 bases, 11 bases remained unmatched. The CDR3 covers 15 residues. Germline CDR1 reads SNHLY; CDR2 reads FYNNEI. The CDR3: CASGGTGTRGTEAFF. The DNA for the CDR3 is TGTGCCAGCGGGGGGACAGGGACCAGAGGCACTGAAGCTTTCTTT.

This sequence joins TRBV3-1 (or the pseudogene TRBV3-2) and TRBJ2-2, with D perhaps TRBD2 (6 bases). The V end was cut by 4 bases, the J end by 5 bases, with 14 bases between. Germline V gene sequence: CDR1 LGHDT, CDR2 YNNKEL (reference sequence). The CDR3 is made up of 15 amino acids. CDR3 DNA: TGTGCCAGCAGCCTTGGAGGGCCGGGGACCGGGGAGCTGTTTTTT. The encoded protein is CASSLGGPGTGELFF.

The rearrangement links TRBV7-9 to TRBJ2-7; 9 bases are shared with TRBD1. The CDR3 is 15 residues long. V was pared by 5 bases and J by 2 bases, with 7 bases of the junction left unmatched. The germline V gene has CDR1 SEHNR and CDR2 FQNEAQ (reference sequence). The CDR3 region is CASSQEGQGPYEQYF. CDR3 coding DNA: TGTGCCAGCAGCCAAGAGGGACAGGGTCCCTACGAGCAGTACTTC.

J is TRBJ2-7 and V is TRBV11-1; the match to TRBD1 covers 7 bases. Per the germline V gene, CDR1 is SGHAT and CDR2 is FQDESV (reference sequence). V lost 5 bases and J lost 2; bases outside the gene matches: 6. The CDR3 is 14 residues long. DNA for the CDR3: TGTGCCAGCAGCCTACGACAGGGACCCTACGAGCAGTACTTC. It codes for CASSLRQGPYEQYF. Complete variable domain (other parts from reference TRBV11-1 and TRBJ2-7): EAEVAQSPRYKITEKSQAVAFWCDPISGHATLYWYRQILGQGPELLVQFQDESVVDDSQLPKDRFSAERLKGVDSTLKIQPAELGDSAMYLCASSLRQGPYEQYFGPGTRLTVT.

The V and J genes are TRBV5-1 and TRBJ1-6; D gene unclear. The germline CDR1 and CDR2 sequences are SGHRS and YFSETQ. Deletions cut 0 bases from V and 9 bases from J, with 10 bases between. The CDR3 runs to 14 residues. The CDR3 protein is CASSLDVPGSPLHF. CDR3 nucleotides: TGCGCCAGCAGCTTGGACGTCCCGGGTTCACCCCTCCACTTT.

The genes are TRBV9 and TRBJ1-1, with D possibly being TRBD1 (6 bases). V was pared by 0 bases and J by 4 bases, with 10 bases between. The CDR3 length is 14 residues. Germline assignment: CDR1 SGDLS and CDR2 YYNGEE. The CDR3 sequence is CASSVDRDSTEAFF. The CDR3 DNA reads as TGTGCCAGCAGCGTAGACAGGGATAGCACTGAAGCTTTCTTT.

The V gene is TRBV30, the J gene TRBJ2-1, with D uncertain. Trimming cost V 0 bases and J 10 bases, with 7 bases left between them. Germline loops: CDR1 GTSNPN, CDR2 SVGIG (reference sequence). This CDR3 comprises 11 residues. CDR3 in DNA: TGTGCCTGGAGTGTCATGCGAGAGCAGTTCTTC. Protein sequence: CAWSVMREQFF.